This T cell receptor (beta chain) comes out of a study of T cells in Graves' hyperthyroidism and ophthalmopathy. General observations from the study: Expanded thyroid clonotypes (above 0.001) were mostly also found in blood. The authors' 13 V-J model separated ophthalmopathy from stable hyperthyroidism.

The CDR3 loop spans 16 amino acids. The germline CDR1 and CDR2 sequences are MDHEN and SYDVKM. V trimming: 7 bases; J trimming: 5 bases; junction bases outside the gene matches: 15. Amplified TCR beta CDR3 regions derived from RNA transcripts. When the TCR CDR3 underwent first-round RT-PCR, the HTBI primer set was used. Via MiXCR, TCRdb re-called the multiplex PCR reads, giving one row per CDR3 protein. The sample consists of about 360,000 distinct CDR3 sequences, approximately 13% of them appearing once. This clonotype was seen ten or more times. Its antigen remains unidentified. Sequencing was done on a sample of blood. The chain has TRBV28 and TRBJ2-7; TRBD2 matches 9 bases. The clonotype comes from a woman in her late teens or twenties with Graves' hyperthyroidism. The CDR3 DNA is TGTGCCAGCACCGAGACCGGGACTAGCAGTAGAGACGAGCAGTACTTC. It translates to CASTETGTSSRDEQYF.